Each of the 29 T cell receptor beta chains below was sequenced from the same sample in a study of blood T cell repertoires in COVID-19. Clones were sequenced by immunoSEQ multiplex PCR, and TCRdb holds only the in-frame ones, with some missing. The data show some 340,000 clones, with about 86% seen just once and approximately 3% held by the top ten. The sequenced sample was peripheral blood. The origin of the receptors is a man aged 30-40 years with active or convalescent COVID-19.

J is TRBJ2-2 and V is TRBV13, with a weak D call TRBD2 (6 bases). The CDR3 is 15 residues long. CDR1 PRHDT and CDR2 FYEKMQ come from the germline V gene (reference sequence). V lost 5 bases to trimming and J lost 7 bases, with 17 bases between them. The CDR3 DNA reads TGTGCCAGCAGCACCGGACTAAACACGGGCGGGGAGCTGTTTTTT. This codes for CASSTGLNTGGELFF. The full variable domain, its missing parts supplied by reference TRBV13 and TRBJ2-2, is AAGVIQSPRHLIKEKRETATLKCYPIPRHDTVYWYQQGPGQDPQFLISFYEKMQSDKGSIPDRFSAQQFSDYHSELNMSSLELGDSALYFCASSTGLNTGGELFFGEGSRLTVL.

This sequence joins TRBV12-3 or TRBV12-4 and TRBJ2-5; no firm D call. CDR3 length: 12 residues. Trimming took 3 bases from V and 4 from J, leaving 6 bases between them. The CDR3 region is CASSFGRETQYF. The CDR3 nucleotides are TGTGCCAGCAGTTTTGGGCGAGAGACCCAGTACTTC.

V and J are TRBV19 and TRBJ1-5, with D possibly TRBD1 on 5 matching bases. CDR3 length: 12 residues. Trimming cost V 7 bases and J 5 bases, with 9 bases left between them. Germline-derived CDR1 and CDR2 are LNHDA and SQIVND (reference sequence). The CDR3, as DNA: TGTGCCAGTACGGGAGGGGATCAGCCCCAGCATTTT. It yields the protein CASTGGDQPQHF.

This chain uses TRBV7-2 with TRBJ1-2; weak D call: TRBD1 (5 bases). Trimming cost V 0 bases and J 2 bases, with 13 bases left between them. The CDR3 spans 16 residues. The germline gives CDR1 SGHTA, CDR2 FQGNSA. The CDR3 DNA reads TGTGCCAGCAGCTTAGCCCCCGGGACTGGGAACTATGGCTACACCTTC. It encodes CASSLAPGTGNYGYTF. The full variable domain, with the rest looked up from reference TRBV7-2 and TRBJ1-2, is GAGVSQSPSNKVTEKGKDVELRCDPISGHTALYWYRQSLGQGLEFLIYFQGNSAPDKSGLPSDRFSAERTGGSVSTLTIQRTQQEDSAVYLCASSLAPGTGNYGYTFGSGTRLTVV.

Comment on this clone: A read error may account for a junction end that differs from germline. The gene calls are TRBV20-1 and TRBJ1-2, with D maybe TRBD1 (5 bases). The length of the CDR3 is 9 residues. Germline V gene lookup returns CDR1 DFQATT and CDR2 SNEGSKA (reference sequence). CDR3 region: CSAGLRGVF. The CDR3 DNA sequence: TGCAGTGCGGGGCTTCGAGGTGTCTTC.

V is TRBV4-1 and J is TRBJ1-5, with TRBD1 as a possible D gene (5 bases). The CDR3 sequence is 14 residues long. CDR1 MGHRA and CDR2 YSYEKL come from the germline V gene. V lost 2 bases, J lost 7 bases, and 12 bases lay in between. The CDR3 coding sequence is TGCGCCAGCAGCCAAACAAGGGGCTGGCAGCCCCAGCATTTT. Amino acid sequence: CASSQTRGWQPQHF.

The chain carries TRBV5-6 and TRBJ1-6; D is perhaps TRBD1 (6 bases). The germline V gene has CDR1 SGHDT and CDR2 YYEEEE. Trimming removed 5 bases from V and 4 bases from J, with 10 bases in between. This CDR3 contains 14 residues. The CDR3 loop reads CASSYRDYNSPLHF. The CDR3, as DNA: TGTGCCAGCAGTTACAGGGATTATAATTCACCCCTCCACTTT.

This clone has a handful of counts. This rearrangement joins TRBV6-5 to TRBJ2-2, with D unclear. Germline V gene lookup returns CDR1 MNHEY and CDR2 SVGAGI. Trimming cost V 2 bases and J 4 bases, with 5 bases left between them. CDR3 size: 13 residues. CDR3 sequence: CASSYQITGELFF. In DNA form, the CDR3 reads TGTGCCAGCAGTTACCAGATCACCGGGGAGCTGTTTTTT.

The J gene is TRBJ1-5, the V gene TRBV7-2; 7 bases map to TRBD1. Germline V CDR1 and CDR2: SGHTA, FQGNSA. V shed 6 bases, J shed 2 bases, and the junction held 7 bases outside the gene matches. The CDR3 has 15 residues. In DNA, the CDR3 is TGTGCCAGCAGGCCCACAGGGGTTGGCAATCAGCCCCAGCATTTT. This codes for CASRPTGVGNQPQHF.

This chain joins TRBV6-2 or TRBV6-3 and TRBJ2-7, with 11 positions matching TRBD1. J gave up 3 bases and V 4 bases, and 8 bases lay outside the gene matches. CDR3 length: 16 amino acids. Germline V gives CDR1 MNHEY, CDR2 SVGEGT. The CDR3: CASSWEGDRGFYEQYF. CDR3 coding DNA: TGTGCCAGCAGTTGGGAGGGGGACAGGGGGTTCTACGAGCAGTACTTC.

The genes are TRBV3-1 (or the pseudogene TRBV3-2) and TRBJ1-4; D perhaps matches TRBD1 (5 bases). The V gene's germline CDR1 is LGHDT and CDR2 YNNKEL (reference sequence). CDR3 length: 19 amino acids. Trimming stripped 1 base from V and 0 bases from J, with 18 bases between. The CDR3 DNA follows: TGTGCCAGCAGCCAAGGGGGCGCGGGGAGGCAAACAACTAATGAAAAACTGTTTTTT. Protein product: CASSQGGAGRQTTNEKLFF.

This rearrangement joins TRBV2 to TRBJ2-7; 9 bases map to TRBD2. The CDR3 is made up of 12 amino acids. V lost 4 bases and J lost 10; bases outside the gene matches: 5. Per germline, CDR1 SNHLY and CDR2 FYNNEI. The DNA of the CDR3 is TGTGCCAGCAGTGCGGCTAGCGGGACACAGTACTTC. Translation: CASSAASGTQYF.

The rearrangement joins TRBV15 to TRBJ2-3; perhaps TRBD2 as D (6 bases). V lost 5 bases to trimming and J lost 5 bases, with 20 bases between them. The CDR3 loop spans 16 amino acids. Germline V lookup: CDR1 LNHNV, CDR2 YYDKDF (reference sequence). CDR3 loop: CATSEEGARIGDTQYF. In nucleotides, the CDR3 is TGTGCCACCAGCGAGGAGGGAGCACGAATTGGAGATACGCAGTATTTT.

The CDR3 DNA follows: TGTGCCAGCAGCCAAACTAGCACCGGGGAGCTGTTTTTT. Its translation is CASSQTSTGELFF. The chain uses TRBV11-3 and TRBJ2-2, with a possible D match to TRBD2 (5 bases). Trimming took 5 bases from V and 4 from J, leaving 8 bases between them. This CDR3 contains 13 residues. The germline V gene has CDR1 SGHNT and CDR2 YENEEA.

J is TRBJ2-7 and V is TRBV28; TRBD1 aligns across 7 bases. CDR3 length: 12 amino acids. V lost 6 bases to trimming and J lost 4 bases; unmatched junction nucleotides: 3. Germline values: CDR1 MDHEN, CDR2 SYDVKM. CDR3 in amino acids: CASRKTGYEQYF. Written as DNA, the CDR3 is TGTGCCAGCAGAAAGACAGGGTACGAGCAGTACTTC.

J is TRBJ2-7 and V is TRBV5-6; D perhaps matches TRBD2 (5 bases). Germline CDR1 is SGHDT and CDR2 is YYEEEE. The CDR3 consists of 15 residues. V lost 1 base and J lost 2, with 13 bases in between. CDR3 region: CASSLRAEAPYEQYF. The DNA of the CDR3 is TGTGCCAGCAGCTTGCGGGCGGAGGCCCCCTACGAGCAGTACTTC.

The gene calls are TRBV5-1 and TRBJ1-1; tentatively, D is TRBD1 (5 bases). With 0 bases removed from V and 3 bases from J, the gap between germline ends came to 12 bases. The CDR3 runs to 15 residues. The germline V gene encodes CDR1 SGHRS and CDR2 YFSETQ. CDR3 nucleotides: TGCGCCAGCAGCTTGGTCGCGGGGGTGGACACTGAAGCTTTCTTT. It is translated as CASSLVAGVDTEAFF. Complete variable domain (other parts from reference TRBV5-1 and TRBJ1-1): KAGVTQTPRYLIKTRGQQVTLSCSPISGHRSVSWYQQTPGQGLQFLFEYFSETQRNKGNFPGRFSGRQFSNSRSEMNVSTLELGDSALYLCASSLVAGVDTEAFFGQGTRLTVV.

This rearrangement joins TRBV27 to TRBJ1-2; TRBD1 is a possible D gene (5 bases). V was shortened by 5 bases and J by 4 bases, with 14 bases between the two germline ends. Germline V gives CDR1 MNHEY, CDR2 SMNVEV (reference sequence). This CDR3 comprises 14 residues. The CDR3 protein is CASSINRDFYGYTF. Here the CDR3 DNA reads TGTGCCAGCAGTATCAACCGGGACTTCTATGGCTACACCTTC.

This chain joins TRBV4-1 and TRBJ2-6, with 8 positions matching TRBD2. CDR3 length equals 19 residues. The V gene's germline CDR1 is MGHRA and CDR2 YSYEKL. V lost 4 bases, J lost 2 bases, and 13 bases stayed unmatched. CDR3 sequence: CASSPAPLAVRPGANVLTF. CDR3 sequence (DNA): TGCGCCAGCAGCCCTGCCCCACTAGCGGTACGCCCTGGGGCCAACGTCCTGACTTTC.

The chain carries TRBV4-2 and TRBJ2-2; D unresolved. The CDR3 spans 13 residues. Trimming removed 1 base at V and 9 bases at J, with 9 bases between. Germline V gene data show CDR1 as LGHNA and CDR2 as YNFKEQ. CDR3 nucleotide sequence: TGTGCCAGCAGCCAAGGAGAAGTCAGGGAGCTGTTTTTT. Protein product: CASSQGEVRELFF.

The chain couples TRBV21-1 to TRBJ2-7; the table's D gene call, TRBD2, was not cross checked with the DNA. TRBV21-1 is termed a pseudogene. This CDR3 region has 15 residues. CDR3 DNA: TGTGCCAGCAGCAAAGCAAAGCGGAGAGCCTACGAGCAGTACTTC. Its translation: CASSKAKRRAYEQYF.

This clone was seen a few times. CDR3 sequence: CASSPPPGGSGTEAFF. CDR3 bases: TGTGCCAGCAGCCCACCCCCGGGGGGCTCGGGAACTGAAGCTTTCTTT. This chain joins TRBV9 and TRBJ1-1; weak D call: TRBD1 (6 bases). Germline CDR1 reads SGDLS; CDR2 reads YYNGEE. The CDR3 is 16 residues long. V was cut by 4 bases and J by 5 bases, with 21 bases left in between.

The table lists this clone with a count of one. V and J are TRBV9 and TRBJ2-3, with 9 bases identical to TRBD2. This CDR3 is built from 15 residues. Germline assignment: CDR1 SGDLS and CDR2 YYNGEE. Unmatched junction bases numbered 2, after V lost 0 bases and J lost 3 bases. The CDR3 is CASSVVLAGTDTQYF. DNA of the CDR3: TGTGCCAGCAGCGTAGTCCTAGCGGGAACAGATACGCAGTATTTT. Using reference TRBV9 and TRBJ2-3 for the parts outside the CDR3, the full variable domain is DSGVTQTPKHLITATGQRVTLRCSPRSGDLSVYWYQQSLDQGLQFLIQYYNGEERAKGNILERFSAQQFPDLHSELNLSSLELGDSALYFCASSVVLAGTDTQYFGPGTRLTVL.

The rearrangement joins TRBV5-1 to TRBJ2-3, with TRBD2 identical over 11 bases. Germline lookup yields CDR1 SGHRS and CDR2 YFSETQ. J lost 3 bases, V lost 7 bases, and 10 bases had no gene match. This CDR3 is built from 16 residues. Here the CDR3 reads CASGLTGTSGTDTQYF. CDR3 in DNA: TGCGCCAGCGGCCTAACCGGGACTAGCGGTACAGATACGCAGTATTTT.

The chain has TRBV5-1 and TRBJ1-4; 9 positions match TRBD1. Losses at the gene ends were 0 bases for V and 0 bases for J; bases not matched to a gene: 3. Per the germline V gene, CDR1 is SGHRS and CDR2 is YFSETQ. The CDR3 runs 17 residues. This chain's CDR3 is CASSLVQGAATNEKLFF. Here the CDR3 DNA reads TGCGCCAGCAGCTTGGTACAGGGGGCTGCAACTAATGAAAAACTGTTTTTT.

The sample holds a few counts of this clone. CDR3 coding DNA: TGTGCCAGCAGAGGGACAGGAGTTTCCACCCTCCACTTT. Its translation: CASRGTGVSTLHF. The chain is built from TRBV2 and TRBJ1-6, with 8 positions matching TRBD1. Trimming removed 6 bases from V and 14 bases from J; junction bases left unmatched: 9. The CDR3 loop spans 13 amino acids. Germline CDR1 reads SNHLY; CDR2 reads FYNNEI. The full variable domain, its missing parts supplied by reference TRBV2 and TRBJ1-6, is EPEVTQTPSHQVTQMGQEVILRCVPISNHLYFYWYRQILGQKVEFLVSFYNNEISEKSEIFDDQFSVERPDGSNFTLKIRSTKLEDSAMYFCASRGTGVSTLHFGNGTRLTVT.

A word on this clone: The same CDR3 is also encoded by other DNA sequences in this sample. The V call is TRBV5-1, the J call TRBJ1-1, with a possible D match to TRBD1 (6 bases). V lost 1 base and J 5 bases, leaving 9 bases between the germline ends. This CDR3 region has 13 residues. Germline V gene data show CDR1 as SGHRS and CDR2 as YFSETQ. The CDR3 coding sequence is TGCGCCAGCAGCTTGAGGGGGGGAACTGAAGCTTTCTTT. Its translation: CASSLRGGTEAFF.

This clone was counted a single time. The rearrangement joins TRBV12-5 to TRBJ2-1; 7 positions match TRBD2. Losses at the gene ends were 6 bases for V and 9 bases for J; bases not matched to a gene: 8. The CDR3 is 13 residues long. The germline gives CDR1 LGHNT, CDR2 FRNRAP. The CDR3 DNA reads as TGTGCTAGTGGGCGCGGGGGAACCGGTGAGCAGTTCTTC. Protein product: CASGRGGTGEQFF. The variable domain in full, completed from reference TRBV12-5 and TRBJ2-1, reads DARVTQTPRHKVTEMGQEVTMRCQPILGHNTVFWYRQTMMQGLELLAYFRNRAPLDDSGMPKDRFSAEMPDATLATLKIQPSEPRDSAVYFCASGRGGTGEQFFGPGTRLTVL.

In its sample, this clone was seen once. The chain links TRBV2 to TRBJ2-5; weak D call: TRBD2 (5 bases). V was cut by 6 bases and J by 2 bases, with 16 bases left in between. Germline V gene lookup returns CDR1 SNHLY and CDR2 FYNNEI. This CDR3 has 15 amino acids. CDR3 sequence (DNA): TGTGCCAGCAGCCAAGGACTGGTAGCACAAGAGACCCAGTACTTC. It encodes CASSQGLVAQETQYF.